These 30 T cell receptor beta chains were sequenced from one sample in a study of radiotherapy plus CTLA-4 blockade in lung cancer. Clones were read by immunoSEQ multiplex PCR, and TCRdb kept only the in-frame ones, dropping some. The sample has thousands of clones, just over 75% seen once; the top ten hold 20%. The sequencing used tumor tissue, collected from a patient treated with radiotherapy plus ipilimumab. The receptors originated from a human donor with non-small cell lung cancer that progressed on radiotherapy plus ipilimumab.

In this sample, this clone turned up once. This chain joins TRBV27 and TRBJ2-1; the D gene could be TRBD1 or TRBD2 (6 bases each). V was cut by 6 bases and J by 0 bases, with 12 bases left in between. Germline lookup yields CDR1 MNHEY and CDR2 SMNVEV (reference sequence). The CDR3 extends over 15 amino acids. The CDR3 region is CASRRDMSSYNEQFF. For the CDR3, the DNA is TGTGCCAGCAGGCGGGACATGAGCTCCTACAATGAGCAGTTCTTC.

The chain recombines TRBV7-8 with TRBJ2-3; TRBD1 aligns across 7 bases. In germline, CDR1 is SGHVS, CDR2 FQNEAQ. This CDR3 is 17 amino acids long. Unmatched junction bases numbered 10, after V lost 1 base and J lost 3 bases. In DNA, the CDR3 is TGTGCCAGCAGCTTAGGTGCAGGGGGTTTTGGAACAGATACGCAGTATTTT. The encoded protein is CASSLGAGGFGTDTQYF.

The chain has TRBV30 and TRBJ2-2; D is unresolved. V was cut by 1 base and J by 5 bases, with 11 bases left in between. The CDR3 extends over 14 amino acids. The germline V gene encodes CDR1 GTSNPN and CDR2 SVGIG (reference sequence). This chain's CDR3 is CAWSEGDDTGELFF. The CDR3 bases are TGTGCCTGGAGTGAAGGCGATGATACCGGGGAGCTGTTTTTT.

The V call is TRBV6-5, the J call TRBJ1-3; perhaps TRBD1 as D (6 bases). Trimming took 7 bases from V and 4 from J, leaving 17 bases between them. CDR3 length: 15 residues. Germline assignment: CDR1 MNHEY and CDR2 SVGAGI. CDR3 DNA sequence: TGTGCCAGCACCTCCCGGGGGGCGCGCGGAAACACCATATATTTT. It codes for CASTSRGARGNTIYF.

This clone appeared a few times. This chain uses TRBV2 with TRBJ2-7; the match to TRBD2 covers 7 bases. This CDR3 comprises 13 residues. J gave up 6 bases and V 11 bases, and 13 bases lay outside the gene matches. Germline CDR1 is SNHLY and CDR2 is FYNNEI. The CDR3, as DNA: TGTGCCGGGGGGGGACTCCCCCAGGGCGAGCAGTACTTC. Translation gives CAGGGLPQGEQYF.

The CDR3 region is CSVDGPYGYTF. DNA for the CDR3: TGCAGCGTTGACGGGCCCTATGGCTACACCTTC. This rearrangement joins TRBV29-1 to TRBJ1-2; D not certain. The V and J ends lost 3 bases and 4 bases respectively, with 6 bases between them. Germline V gene lookup returns CDR1 SQVTM and CDR2 ANQGSEA. The CDR3 is made up of 11 amino acids.

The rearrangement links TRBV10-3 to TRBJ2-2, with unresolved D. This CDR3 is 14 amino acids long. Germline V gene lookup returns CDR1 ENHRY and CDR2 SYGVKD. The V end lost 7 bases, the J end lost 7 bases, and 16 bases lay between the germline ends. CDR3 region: CAITDPGSGGELFF. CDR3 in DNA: TGTGCCATCACCGATCCTGGCAGTGGCGGGGAGCTGTTTTTT.

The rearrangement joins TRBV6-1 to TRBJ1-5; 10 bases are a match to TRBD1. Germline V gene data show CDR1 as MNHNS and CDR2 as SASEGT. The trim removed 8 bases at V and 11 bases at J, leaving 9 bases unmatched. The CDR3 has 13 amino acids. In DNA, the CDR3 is TGTGCCAGCTCTGGACAGGGGGAAGGGGCCCAGCATTTT. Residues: CASSGQGEGAQHF.

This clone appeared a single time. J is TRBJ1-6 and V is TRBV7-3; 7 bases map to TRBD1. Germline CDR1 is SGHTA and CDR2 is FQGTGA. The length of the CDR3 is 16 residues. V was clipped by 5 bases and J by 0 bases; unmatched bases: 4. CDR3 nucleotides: TGTGCCAGCAGCGAACAGGGGAGCTCCTATAATTCACCCCTCCACTTT. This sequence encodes CASSEQGSSYNSPLHF.

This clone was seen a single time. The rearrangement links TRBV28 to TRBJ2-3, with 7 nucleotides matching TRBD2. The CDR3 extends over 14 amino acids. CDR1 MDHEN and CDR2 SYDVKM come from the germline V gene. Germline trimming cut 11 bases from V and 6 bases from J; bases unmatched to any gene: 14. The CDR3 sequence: CAGGGGPRDDTQYF. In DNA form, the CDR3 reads TGTGCCGGGGGGGGAGGACCACGAGACGATACGCAGTATTTT.

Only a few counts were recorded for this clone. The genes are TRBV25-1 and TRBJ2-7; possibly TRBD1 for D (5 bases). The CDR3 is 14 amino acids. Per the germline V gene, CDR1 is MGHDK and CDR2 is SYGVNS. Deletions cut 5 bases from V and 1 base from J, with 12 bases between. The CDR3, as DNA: TGTGCCAGCAGTAGAGGCTGGACATCCTACGAGCAGTACTTC. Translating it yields CASSRGWTSYEQYF.

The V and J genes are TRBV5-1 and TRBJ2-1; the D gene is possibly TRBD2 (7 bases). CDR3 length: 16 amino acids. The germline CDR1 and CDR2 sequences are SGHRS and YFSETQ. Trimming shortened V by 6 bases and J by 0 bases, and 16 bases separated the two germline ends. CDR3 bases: TGCGCCAGCACCCTTTGGGGGGGCGGCTCCTACAATGAGCAGTTCTTC. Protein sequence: CASTLWGGGSYNEQFF.

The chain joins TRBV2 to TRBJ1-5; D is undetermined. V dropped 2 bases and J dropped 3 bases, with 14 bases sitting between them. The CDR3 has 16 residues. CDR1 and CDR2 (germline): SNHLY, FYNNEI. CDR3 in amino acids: CASSEIDAAPNQPQHF. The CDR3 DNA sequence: TGTGCCAGCAGTGAAATAGACGCGGCCCCCAATCAGCCCCAGCATTTT.

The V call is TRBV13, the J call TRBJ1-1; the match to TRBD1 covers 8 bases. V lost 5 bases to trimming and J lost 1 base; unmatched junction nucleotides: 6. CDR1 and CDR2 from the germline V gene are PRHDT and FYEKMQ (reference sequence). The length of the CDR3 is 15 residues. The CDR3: CASSPRGRWNTEAFF. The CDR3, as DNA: TGTGCCAGCAGCCCCAGGGGGCGGTGGAACACTGAAGCTTTCTTT.

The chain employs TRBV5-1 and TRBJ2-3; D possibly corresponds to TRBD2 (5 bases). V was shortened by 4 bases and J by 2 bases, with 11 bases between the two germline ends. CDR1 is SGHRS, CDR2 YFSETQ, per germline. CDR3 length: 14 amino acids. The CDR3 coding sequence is TGCGCCAGCAGCCTGGACTCATCCACAGATACGCAGTATTTT. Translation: CASSLDSSTDTQYF.

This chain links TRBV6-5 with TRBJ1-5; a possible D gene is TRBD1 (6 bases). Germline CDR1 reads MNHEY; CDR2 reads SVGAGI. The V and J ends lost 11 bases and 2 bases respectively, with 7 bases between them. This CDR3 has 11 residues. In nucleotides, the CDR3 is TGTGCCGCAGGGGGCAATCAGCCCCAGCATTTT. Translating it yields CAAGGNQPQHF.

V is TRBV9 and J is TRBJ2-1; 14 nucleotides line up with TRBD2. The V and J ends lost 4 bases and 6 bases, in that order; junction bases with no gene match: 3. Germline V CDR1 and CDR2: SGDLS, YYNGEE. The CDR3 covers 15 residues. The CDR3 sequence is CASSIGTSGGNEQFF. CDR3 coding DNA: TGTGCCAGCAGCATCGGGACTAGCGGGGGCAATGAGCAGTTCTTC.

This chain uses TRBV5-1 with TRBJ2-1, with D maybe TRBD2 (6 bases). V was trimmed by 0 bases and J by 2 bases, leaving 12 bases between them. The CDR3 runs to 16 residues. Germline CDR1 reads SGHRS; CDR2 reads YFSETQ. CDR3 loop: CASSLEAGSPYNEQFF. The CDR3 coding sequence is TGCGCCAGCAGCTTGGAGGCCGGGAGTCCCTACAATGAGCAGTTCTTC.

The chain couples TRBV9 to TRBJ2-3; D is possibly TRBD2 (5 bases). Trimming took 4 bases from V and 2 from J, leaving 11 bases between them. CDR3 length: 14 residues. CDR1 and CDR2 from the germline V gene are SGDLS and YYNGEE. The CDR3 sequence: CASSLGETTDTQYF. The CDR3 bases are TGTGCCAGCAGCCTGGGAGAAACCACAGATACGCAGTATTTT.

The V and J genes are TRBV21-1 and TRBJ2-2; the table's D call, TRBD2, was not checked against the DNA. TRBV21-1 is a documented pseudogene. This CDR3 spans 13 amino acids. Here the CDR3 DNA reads TGTGCCAGCATGTTGGTAGTCACCGGGGAGCTGTTTTTT. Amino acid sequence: CASMLVVTGELFF.

The CDR3, as DNA: TGTGCCAGCAGCTTGAGTAGCGGGAGGGTCTCCGAGCAGTACTTC. Its translation: CASSLSSGRVSEQYF. The rearrangement uses TRBV5-6 and TRBJ2-7; 11 bases align to TRBD2. J lost 6 bases, V lost 1 base, and 6 bases had no gene match. The germline V gene encodes CDR1 SGHDT and CDR2 YYEEEE. The length of the CDR3 is 15 residues.

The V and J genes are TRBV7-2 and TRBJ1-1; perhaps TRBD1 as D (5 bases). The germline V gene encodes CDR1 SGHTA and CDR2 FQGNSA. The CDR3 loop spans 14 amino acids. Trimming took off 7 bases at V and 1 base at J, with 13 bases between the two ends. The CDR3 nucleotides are TGTGCCAGCACCCTGGGGGTTTGGAACACTGAAGCTTTCTTT. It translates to CASTLGVWNTEAFF.

CDR3 in amino acids: CASSSGHLLYMNTEAFF. Here the CDR3 DNA reads TGTGCCAGCAGCTCCGGACACCTCCTTTACATGAACACTGAAGCTTTCTTT. J is TRBJ1-1 and V is TRBV7-8; D perhaps matches TRBD1 (5 bases). The CDR3 contains 17 residues. Between the trimmed V and J ends, which lost 4 bases and 0 bases, there was a span of 18 bases. Germline V lookup: CDR1 SGHVS, CDR2 FQNEAQ.

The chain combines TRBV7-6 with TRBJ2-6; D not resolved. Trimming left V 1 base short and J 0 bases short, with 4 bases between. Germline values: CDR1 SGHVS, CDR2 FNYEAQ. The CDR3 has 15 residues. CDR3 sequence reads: CASSLGHSGANVLTF. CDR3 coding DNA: TGTGCCAGCAGCTTAGGGCACTCTGGGGCCAACGTCCTGACTTTC.

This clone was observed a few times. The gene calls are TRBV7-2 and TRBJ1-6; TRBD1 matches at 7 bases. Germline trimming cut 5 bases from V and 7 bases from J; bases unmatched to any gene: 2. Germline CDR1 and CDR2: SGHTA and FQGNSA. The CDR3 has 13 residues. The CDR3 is CASSPDRNSPLHF. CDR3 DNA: TGTGCCAGCAGCCCGGACAGGAATTCACCCCTCCACTTT.

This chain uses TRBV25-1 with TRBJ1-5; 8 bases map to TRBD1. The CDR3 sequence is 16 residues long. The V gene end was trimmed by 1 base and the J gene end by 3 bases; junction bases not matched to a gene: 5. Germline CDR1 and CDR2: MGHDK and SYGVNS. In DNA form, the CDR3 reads TGTGCCAGCAGTGAATGGCTGGACAGGGCCAATCAGCCCCAGCATTTT. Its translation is CASSEWLDRANQPQHF. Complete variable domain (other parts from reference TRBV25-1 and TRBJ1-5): EADIYQTPRYLVIGTGKKITLECSQTMGHDKMYWYQQDPGMELHLIHYSYGVNSTEKGDLSSESTVSRIRTEHFPLTLESARPSHTSQYLCASSEWLDRANQPQHFGDGTRLSIL.

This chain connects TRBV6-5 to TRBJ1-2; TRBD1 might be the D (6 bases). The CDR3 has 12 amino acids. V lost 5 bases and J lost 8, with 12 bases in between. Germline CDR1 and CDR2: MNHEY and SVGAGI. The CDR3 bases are TGTGCCAGCAGTCACGGAGGGACAGGCTACACCTTC. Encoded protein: CASSHGGTGYTF.

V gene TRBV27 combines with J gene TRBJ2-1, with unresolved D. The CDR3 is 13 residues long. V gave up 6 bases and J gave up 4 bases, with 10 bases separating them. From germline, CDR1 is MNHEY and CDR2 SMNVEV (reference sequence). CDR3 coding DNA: TGTGCCAGCAGCTCCAGGTTATACAATGAGCAGTTCTTC. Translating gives CASSSRLYNEQFF.

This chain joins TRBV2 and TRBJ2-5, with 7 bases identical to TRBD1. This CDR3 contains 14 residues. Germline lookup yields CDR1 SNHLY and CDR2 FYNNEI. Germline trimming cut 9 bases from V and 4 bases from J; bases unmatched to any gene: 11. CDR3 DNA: TGTGCCAGTATCTTACAGGGGCTAGGAGAGACCCAGTACTTC. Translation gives CASILQGLGETQYF.

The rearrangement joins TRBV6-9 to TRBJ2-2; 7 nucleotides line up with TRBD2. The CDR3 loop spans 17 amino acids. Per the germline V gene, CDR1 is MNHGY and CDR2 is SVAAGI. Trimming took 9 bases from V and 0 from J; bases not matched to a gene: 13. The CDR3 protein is CASLRGGAHANTGELFF. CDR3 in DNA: TGTGCCAGTTTAAGGGGAGGGGCGCATGCGAACACCGGGGAGCTGTTTTTT.